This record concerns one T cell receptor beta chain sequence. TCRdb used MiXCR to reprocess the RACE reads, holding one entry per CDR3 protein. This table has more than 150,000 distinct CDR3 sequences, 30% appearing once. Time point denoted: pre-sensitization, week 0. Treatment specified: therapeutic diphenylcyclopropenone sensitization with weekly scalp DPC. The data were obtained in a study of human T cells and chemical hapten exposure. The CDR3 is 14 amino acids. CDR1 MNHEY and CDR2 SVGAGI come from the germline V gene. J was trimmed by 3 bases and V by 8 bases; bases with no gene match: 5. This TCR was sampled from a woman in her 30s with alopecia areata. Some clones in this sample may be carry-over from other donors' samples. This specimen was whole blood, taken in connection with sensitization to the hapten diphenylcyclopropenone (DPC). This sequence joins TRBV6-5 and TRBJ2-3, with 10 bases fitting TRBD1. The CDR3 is CASSRTGGTDTQYF. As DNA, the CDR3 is TGTGCCAGCTCCCGGACAGGGGGAACAGATACGCAGTATTTT.